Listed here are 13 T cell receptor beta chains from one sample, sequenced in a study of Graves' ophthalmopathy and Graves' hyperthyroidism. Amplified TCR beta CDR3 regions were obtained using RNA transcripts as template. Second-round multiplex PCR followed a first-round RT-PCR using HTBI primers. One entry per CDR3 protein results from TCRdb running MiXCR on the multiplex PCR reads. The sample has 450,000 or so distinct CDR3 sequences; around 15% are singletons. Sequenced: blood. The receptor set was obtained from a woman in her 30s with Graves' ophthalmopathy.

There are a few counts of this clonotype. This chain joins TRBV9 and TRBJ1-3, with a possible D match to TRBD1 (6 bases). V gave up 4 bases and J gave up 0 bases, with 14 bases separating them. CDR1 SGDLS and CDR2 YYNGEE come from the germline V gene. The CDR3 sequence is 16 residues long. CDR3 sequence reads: CASSPTQGSSGNTIYF. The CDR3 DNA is TGTGCCAGCAGCCCTACACAGGGAAGCTCTGGAAACACCATATATTTT.

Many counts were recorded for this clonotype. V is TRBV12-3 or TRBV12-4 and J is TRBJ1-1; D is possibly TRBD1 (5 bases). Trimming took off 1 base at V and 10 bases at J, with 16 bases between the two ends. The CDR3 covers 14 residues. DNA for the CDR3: TGTGCCAGCAGTTTAGGGGGCGCCGGGCGTAGAGCTTTCTTT. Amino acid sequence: CASSLGGAGRRAFF.

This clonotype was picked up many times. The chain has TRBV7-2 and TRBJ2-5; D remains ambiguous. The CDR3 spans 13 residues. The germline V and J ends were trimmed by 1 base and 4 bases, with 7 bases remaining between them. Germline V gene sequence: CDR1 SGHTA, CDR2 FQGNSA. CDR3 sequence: CASSLGFRETQYF. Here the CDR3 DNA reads TGTGCCAGCAGCTTAGGGTTTAGAGAGACCCAGTACTTC.

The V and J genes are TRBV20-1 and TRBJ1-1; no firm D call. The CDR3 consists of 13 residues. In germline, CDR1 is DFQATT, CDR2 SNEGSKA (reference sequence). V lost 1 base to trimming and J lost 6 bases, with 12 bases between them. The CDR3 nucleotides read TGCAGTGCTAGAGTAGCCGGAGCCCCTGAAGCTTTCTTT. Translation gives CSARVAGAPEAFF.

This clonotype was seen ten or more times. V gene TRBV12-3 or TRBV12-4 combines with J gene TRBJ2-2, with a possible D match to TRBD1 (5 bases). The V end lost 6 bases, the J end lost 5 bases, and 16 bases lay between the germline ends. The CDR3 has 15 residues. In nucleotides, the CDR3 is TGTGCCAGCAGCCTCCGGAGTCAGGGTACCGGGGAGCTGTTTTTT. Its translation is CASSLRSQGTGELFF.

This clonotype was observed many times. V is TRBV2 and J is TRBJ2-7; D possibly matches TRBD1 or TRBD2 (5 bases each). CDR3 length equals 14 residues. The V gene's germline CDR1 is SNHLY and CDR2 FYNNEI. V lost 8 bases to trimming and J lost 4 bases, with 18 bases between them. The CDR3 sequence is CASGPGGRRYEQYF. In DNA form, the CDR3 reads TGTGCCAGCGGCCCTGGGGGACGCAGGTACGAGCAGTACTTC.

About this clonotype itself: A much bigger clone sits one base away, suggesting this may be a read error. For the CDR3, the DNA is TGCGCCAGCAGCCAAGTTTTCAGGGAAGAGGACGAGCGGTACTTC. The encoded protein is CASSQVFREEDERYF. The chain is built from TRBV4-1 and TRBJ2-7, with a tentative D call TRBD1 (5 bases). CDR3 length: 15 amino acids. Per germline, CDR1 MGHRA and CDR2 YSYEKL.

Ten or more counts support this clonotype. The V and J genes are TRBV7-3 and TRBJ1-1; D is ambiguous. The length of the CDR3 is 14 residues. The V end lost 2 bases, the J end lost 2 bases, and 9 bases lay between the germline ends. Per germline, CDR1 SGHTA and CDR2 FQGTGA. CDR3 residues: CASSLATGNTEAFF. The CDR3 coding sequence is TGTGCCAGCAGCTTAGCTACGGGCAACACTGAAGCTTTCTTT.

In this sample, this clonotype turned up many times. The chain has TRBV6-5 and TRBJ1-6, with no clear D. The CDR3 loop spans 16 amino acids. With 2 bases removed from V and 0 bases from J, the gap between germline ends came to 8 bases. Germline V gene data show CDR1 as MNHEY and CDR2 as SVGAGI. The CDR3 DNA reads TGTGCCAGCAGTTACCGCCGGGGCTCCTATAATTCACCCCTCCACTTT. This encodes CASSYRRGSYNSPLHF.

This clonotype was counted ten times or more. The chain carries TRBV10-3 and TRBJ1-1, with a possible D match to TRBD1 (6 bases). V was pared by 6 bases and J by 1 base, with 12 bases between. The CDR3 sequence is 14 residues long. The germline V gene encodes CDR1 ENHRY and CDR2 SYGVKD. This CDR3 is CAIRSGEWNTEAFF. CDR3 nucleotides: TGTGCCATCAGATCAGGGGAATGGAACACTGAAGCTTTCTTT.

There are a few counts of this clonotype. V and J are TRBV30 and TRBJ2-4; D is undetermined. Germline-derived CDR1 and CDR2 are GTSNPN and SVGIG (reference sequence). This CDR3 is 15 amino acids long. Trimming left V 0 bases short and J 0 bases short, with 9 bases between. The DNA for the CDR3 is TGTGCCTGGAGTGTACCCCCTCTAGCCAAAAACATTCAGTACTTC. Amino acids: CAWSVPPLAKNIQYF.

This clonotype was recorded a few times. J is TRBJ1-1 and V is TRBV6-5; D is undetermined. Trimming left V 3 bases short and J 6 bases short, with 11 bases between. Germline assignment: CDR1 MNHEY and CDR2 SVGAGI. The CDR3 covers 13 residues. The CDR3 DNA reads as TGTGCCAGCAGTTATGGGTTGAGGGCTGAAGCTTTCTTT. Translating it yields CASSYGLRAEAFF.

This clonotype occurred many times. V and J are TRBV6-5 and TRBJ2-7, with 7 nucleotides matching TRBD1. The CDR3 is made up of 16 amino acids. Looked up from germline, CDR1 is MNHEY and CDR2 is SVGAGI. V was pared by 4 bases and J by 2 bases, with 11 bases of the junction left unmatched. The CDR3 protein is CASSFTDREPPYEQYF. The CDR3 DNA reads TGTGCCAGCAGTTTCACTGACAGGGAGCCCCCCTACGAGCAGTACTTC.